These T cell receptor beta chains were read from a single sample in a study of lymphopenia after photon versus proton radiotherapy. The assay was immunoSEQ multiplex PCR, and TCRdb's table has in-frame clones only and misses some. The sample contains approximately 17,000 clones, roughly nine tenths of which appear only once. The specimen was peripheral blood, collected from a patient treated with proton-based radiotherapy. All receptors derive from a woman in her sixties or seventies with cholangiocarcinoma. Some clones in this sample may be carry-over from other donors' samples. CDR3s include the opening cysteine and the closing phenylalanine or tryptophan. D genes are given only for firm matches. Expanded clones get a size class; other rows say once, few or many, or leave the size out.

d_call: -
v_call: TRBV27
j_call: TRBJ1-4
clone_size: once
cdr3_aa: CASSEFGAGKEKLFF
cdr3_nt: TGTGCCAGCAGTGAGTTCGGGGCCGGGAAAGAAAAACTGTTTTTT

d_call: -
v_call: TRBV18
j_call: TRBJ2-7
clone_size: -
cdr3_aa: CASSPLAYEQYF
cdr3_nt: TGTGCCAGCTCACCTCTTGCGTACGAGCAGTACTTC

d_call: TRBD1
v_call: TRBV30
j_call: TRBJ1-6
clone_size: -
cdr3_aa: CAWNRDRVKGNSPLHF
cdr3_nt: TGTGCCTGGAACCGGGACAGGGTGAAGGGTAATTCACCCCTCCACTTT

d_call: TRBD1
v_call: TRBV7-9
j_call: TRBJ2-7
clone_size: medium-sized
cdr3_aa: CASSPQRRGPAYEQYF
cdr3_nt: TGTGCCAGCAGCCCCCAGAGAAGGGGGCCAGCCTACGAGCAGTACTTC

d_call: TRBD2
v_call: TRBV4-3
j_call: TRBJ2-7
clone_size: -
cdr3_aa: CASSQEYGGRVYEQYF
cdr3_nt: TGCGCCAGCAGCCAAGAATACGGCGGGAGAGTTTACGAGCAGTACTTC

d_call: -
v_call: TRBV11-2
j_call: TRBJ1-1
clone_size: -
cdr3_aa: CASSLGEATTAFF
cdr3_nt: TGTGCCAGCAGCTTAGGGGAGGCTACTACGGCTTTCTTT

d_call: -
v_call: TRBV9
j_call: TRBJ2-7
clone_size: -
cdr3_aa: CASSVVGSSYEQYF
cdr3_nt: TGTGCCAGCAGCGTAGTTGGGTCTTCCTACGAGCAGTACTTC

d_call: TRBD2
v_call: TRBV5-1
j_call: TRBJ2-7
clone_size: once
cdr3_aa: CASSTGRAGYEQYF
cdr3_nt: TGCGCCAGCAGTACCGGGAGGGCCGGCTACGAGCAGTACTTC

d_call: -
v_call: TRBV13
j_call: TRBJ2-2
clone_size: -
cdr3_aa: CASTLRGRSGGELFF
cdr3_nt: TGTGCCAGCACACTAAGGGGGAGAAGTGGCGGGGAGCTGTTTTTT

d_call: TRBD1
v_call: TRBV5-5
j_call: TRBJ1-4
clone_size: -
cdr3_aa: CASSSGTGGRSNEKLFF
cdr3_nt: TGTGCCAGCAGCTCCGGGACAGGGGGCCGGTCTAATGAAAAACTGTTTTTT

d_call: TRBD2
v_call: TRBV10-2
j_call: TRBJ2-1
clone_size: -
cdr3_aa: CASSEKLAGYNEQFF
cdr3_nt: TGCGCCAGCAGTGAAAAACTAGCGGGTTACAATGAGCAGTTCTTC

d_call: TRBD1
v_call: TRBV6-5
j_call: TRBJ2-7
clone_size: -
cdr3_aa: CASSSPRTGGYEQYF
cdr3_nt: TGTGCCAGCAGCAGTCCGCGGACAGGAGGCTACGAGCAGTACTTC

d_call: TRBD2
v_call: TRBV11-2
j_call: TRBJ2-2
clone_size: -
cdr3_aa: CASSSLRDGGTGELFF
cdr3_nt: TGTGCCAGCAGCTCCCTCCGGGACGGGGGGACCGGGGAGCTGTTTTTT

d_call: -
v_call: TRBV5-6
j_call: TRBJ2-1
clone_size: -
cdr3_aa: CASSGGLGIYNEQFF
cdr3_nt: TGTGCCAGCAGCGGGGGACTGGGGATATACAATGAGCAGTTCTTC

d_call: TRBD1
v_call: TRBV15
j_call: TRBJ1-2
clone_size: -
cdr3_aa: CATSSGQGGYTF
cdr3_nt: TGTGCCACCAGCAGTGGACAGGGTGGCTACACCTTC

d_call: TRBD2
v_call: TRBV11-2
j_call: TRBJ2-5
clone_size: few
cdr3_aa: CASSSGGKETQYF
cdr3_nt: TGTGCCAGCAGTAGCGGGGGTAAAGAGACCCAGTACTTC

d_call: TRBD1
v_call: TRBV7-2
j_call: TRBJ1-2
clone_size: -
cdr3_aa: CASSPTGLGGYTF
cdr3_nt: TGTGCCAGCAGCCCGACAGGGTTGGGCGGCTACACCTTC

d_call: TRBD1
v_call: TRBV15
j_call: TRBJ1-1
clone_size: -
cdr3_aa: CATRKSGGTEAFF
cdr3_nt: TGTGCCACCAGGAAATCAGGGGGTACTGAAGCTTTCTTT

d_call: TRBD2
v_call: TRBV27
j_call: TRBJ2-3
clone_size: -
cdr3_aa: CASSLELADLDTQYF
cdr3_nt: TGTGCCAGCAGTTTAGAACTAGCGGACCTGGATACGCAGTATTTT

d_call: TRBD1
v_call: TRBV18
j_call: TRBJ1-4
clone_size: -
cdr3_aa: CASSPPGQGGEKLFF
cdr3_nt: TGTGCCAGCTCACCCCCGGGACAGGGGGGCGAAAAACTGTTTTTT

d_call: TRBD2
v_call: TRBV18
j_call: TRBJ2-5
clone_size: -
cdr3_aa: CASSLLYGTNQETQYF
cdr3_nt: TGTGCCAGCTCACTCCTTTACGGGACTAACCAAGAGACCCAGTACTTC

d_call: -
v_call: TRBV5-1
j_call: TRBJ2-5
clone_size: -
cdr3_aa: CASSLALGRDQETQYF
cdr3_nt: TGCGCCAGCAGCTTGGCCCTGGGACGGGATCAAGAGACCCAGTACTTC

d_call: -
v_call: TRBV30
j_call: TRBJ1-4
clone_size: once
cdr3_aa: CAWMGDVGEKLFF
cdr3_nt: TGTGCCTGGATGGGGGATGTGGGGGAAAAACTGTTTTTT

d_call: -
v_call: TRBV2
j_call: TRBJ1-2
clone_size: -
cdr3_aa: CASSRENYGYTF
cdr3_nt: TGTGCCAGCAGTCGGGAAAACTATGGCTACACCTTC

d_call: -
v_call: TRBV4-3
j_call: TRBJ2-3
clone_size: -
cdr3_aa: CASSQLSWAGREHTDTQYF
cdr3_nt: TGCGCCAGCAGCCAACTAAGTTGGGCGGGTAGGGAGCACACAGATACGCAGTATTTT

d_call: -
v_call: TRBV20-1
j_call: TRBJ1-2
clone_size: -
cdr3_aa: CSARDSYGYTF
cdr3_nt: TGCAGTGCTAGGGACAGCTATGGCTACACCTTC

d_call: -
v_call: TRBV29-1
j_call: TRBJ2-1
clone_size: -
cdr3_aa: CSTDGGNEQFF
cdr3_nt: TGCAGCACGGATGGTGGAAATGAGCAGTTCTTC

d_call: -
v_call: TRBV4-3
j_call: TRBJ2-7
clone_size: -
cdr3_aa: CASSQGWSAYEQYF
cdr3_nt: TGCGCCAGCAGCCAAGGATGGTCAGCCTATGAGCAGTACTTC

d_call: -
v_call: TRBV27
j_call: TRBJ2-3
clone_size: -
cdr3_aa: CASSSWTDTQYF
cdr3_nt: TGTGCCAGCAGTTCCTGGACAGATACGCAGTATTTT

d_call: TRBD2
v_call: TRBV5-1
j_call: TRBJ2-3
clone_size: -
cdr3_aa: CASSPGLAGGDTDTQYF
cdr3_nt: TGCGCCAGCAGCCCGGGACTAGCGGGGGGAGATACAGATACGCAGTATTTT

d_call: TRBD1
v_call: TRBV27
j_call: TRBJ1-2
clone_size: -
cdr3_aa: CASSPMGQNYGYTF
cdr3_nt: TGTGCCAGCAGTCCTATGGGACAGAACTATGGCTACACCTTC

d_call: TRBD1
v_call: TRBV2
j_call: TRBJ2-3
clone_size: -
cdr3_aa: CASSGQGLRTDTQYF
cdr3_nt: TGTGCCAGCAGTGGACAGGGGTTGAGGACAGATACGCAGTATTTT

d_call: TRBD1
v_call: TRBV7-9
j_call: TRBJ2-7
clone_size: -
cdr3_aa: CASSPSGTGGAGIYEQYF
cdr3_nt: TGTGCCAGCAGCCCCTCCGGGACAGGGGGCGCGGGCATCTACGAGCAGTACTTC

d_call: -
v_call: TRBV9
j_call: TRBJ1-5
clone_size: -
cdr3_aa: CASSYDSYQPQHF
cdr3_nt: TGTGCCAGCAGCTATGACAGTTATCAGCCCCAGCATTTT

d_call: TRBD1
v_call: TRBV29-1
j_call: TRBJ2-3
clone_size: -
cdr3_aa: CSADRGSTDTQYF
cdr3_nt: TGCAGCGCGGACAGGGGATCGACAGATACGCAGTATTTT

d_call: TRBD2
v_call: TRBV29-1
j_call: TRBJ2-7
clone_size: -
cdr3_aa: CSVEAGGLYEQYF
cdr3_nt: TGCAGCGTTGAAGCGGGAGGTTTATACGAGCAGTACTTC

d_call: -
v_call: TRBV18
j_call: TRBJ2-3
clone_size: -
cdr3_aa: CASSPEGVSTDTQYF
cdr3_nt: TGTGCCAGCTCACCAGAGGGGGTTAGCACAGATACGCAGTATTTT

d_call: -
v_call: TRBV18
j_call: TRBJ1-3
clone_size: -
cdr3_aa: CATSVEGSGNTIYF
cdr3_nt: TGTGCCACCTCGGTGGAGGGATCTGGAAACACCATATATTTT

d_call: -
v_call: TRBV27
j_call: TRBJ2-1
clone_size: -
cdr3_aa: CASSYGGYQSYEQFF
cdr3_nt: TGTGCCAGCAGTTATGGGGGCTATCAATCGTATGAGCAGTTCTTC

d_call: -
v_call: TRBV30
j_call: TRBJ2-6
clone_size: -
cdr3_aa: CAWSVTGANVLTF
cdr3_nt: TGTGCCTGGAGCGTTACTGGGGCCAACGTCCTGACTTTC

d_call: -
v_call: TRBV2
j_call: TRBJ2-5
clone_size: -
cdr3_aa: CASSEGEHQETQYF
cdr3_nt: TGTGCCAGCAGTGAAGGGGAACACCAAGAGACCCAGTACTTC

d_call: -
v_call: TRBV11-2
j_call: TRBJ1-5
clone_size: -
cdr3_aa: CASSLNSNQPQHF
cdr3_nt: TGTGCCAGCAGCTTAAATAGCAATCAGCCCCAGCATTTT

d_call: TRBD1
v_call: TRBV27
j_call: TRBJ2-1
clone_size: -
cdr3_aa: CASGIGTGGGGEQFF
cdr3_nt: TGTGCCAGCGGAATAGGGACAGGGGGCGGCGGTGAGCAGTTCTTC

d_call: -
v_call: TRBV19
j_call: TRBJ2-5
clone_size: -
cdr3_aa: CASSRSLQETQYF
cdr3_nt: TGTGCCAGTAGTAGGTCTCTCCAAGAGACCCAGTACTTC

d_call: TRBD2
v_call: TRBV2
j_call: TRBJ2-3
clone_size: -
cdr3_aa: CASINGLAGVWDTQYF
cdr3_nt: TGTGCCAGCATTAACGGACTAGCGGGGGTATGGGATACGCAGTATTTT

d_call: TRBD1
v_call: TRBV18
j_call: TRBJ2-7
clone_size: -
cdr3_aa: CASSPTGQDYEQYF
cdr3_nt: TGTGCCAGCTCACCGACGGGACAGGACTACGAGCAGTACTTC

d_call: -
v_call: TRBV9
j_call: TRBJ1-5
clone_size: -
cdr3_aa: CASSSGAGALGQPQHF
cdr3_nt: TGTGCCAGCAGCTCCGGGGCGGGGGCGCTCGGTCAGCCCCAGCATTTT

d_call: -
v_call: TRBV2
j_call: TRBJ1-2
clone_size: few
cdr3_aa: CASSEGTSIYGYTF
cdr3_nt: TGTGCCAGCAGTGAAGGGACTTCAATCTATGGCTACACCTTC

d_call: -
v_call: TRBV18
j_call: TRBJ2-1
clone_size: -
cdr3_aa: CASSPPSAGEQFF
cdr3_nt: TGTGCCAGCTCACCACCGAGTGCCGGTGAGCAGTTCTTC